The 5 T cell receptor beta chains reported below all come from one sample, sequenced in a study of blood T cell repertoires in COVID-19. TCRdb's copy holds only in-frame clones and misses some; the assay was immunoSEQ multiplex PCR. The sample gives approximately 220,000 clones, about 83% of which show up once; 3% to 4.5% is in the top ten. The sequencing input was PBMCs or T cells enriched from blood (not recorded which). These TCRs come from a woman in her 40s who had been exposed to COVID-19.

This chain joins TRBV9 and TRBJ2-7; D unresolved. The germline CDR1 and CDR2 sequences are SGDLS and YYNGEE. Deletions cut 4 bases from V and 3 bases from J, with 14 bases between. The CDR3 has 14 residues. DNA of the CDR3: TGTGCCAGCAGCTCCCCCCCACACAACTACGAGCAGTACTTC. Its protein product is CASSSPPHNYEQYF.

This chain uses TRBV25-1 with TRBJ1-2; 7 bases are a match to TRBD1. The trim removed 2 bases at V and 5 bases at J, leaving 11 bases unmatched. Germline loops: CDR1 MGHDK, CDR2 SYGVNS. The CDR3 sequence is 16 residues long. The CDR3 sequence: CASSEPRTGHLYGYTF. The CDR3 DNA reads as TGTGCCAGCAGTGAACCGAGGACAGGACACCTTTATGGCTACACCTTC.

This chain joins TRBV28 and TRBJ1-3; D call uncertain. CDR1 is MDHEN and CDR2 is SYDVKM in the germline V gene. The CDR3 loop spans 14 amino acids. Trimming stripped 3 bases from V and 3 bases from J, with 9 bases between. This CDR3 is CASSFESGGNTIYF. The CDR3 DNA follows: TGTGCCAGCAGTTTTGAGTCAGGTGGAAACACCATATATTTT. The variable domain in full, with the rest retrieved from reference TRBV28 and TRBJ1-3, is DVKVTQSSRYLVKRTGEKVFLECVQDMDHENMFWYRQDPGLGLRLIYFSYDVKMKEKGDIPEGYSVSREKKERFSLILESASTNQTSMYLCASSFESGGNTIYFGEGSWLTVV.

The V and J genes are TRBV28 and TRBJ2-7; 7 nucleotides line up with TRBD2. Germline CDR1 is MDHEN and CDR2 is SYDVKM. Germline trimming cut 6 bases from V and 0 bases from J; bases unmatched to any gene: 17. CDR3 length: 18 amino acids. CDR3: CASSPFGSGGGYSYEQYF. The CDR3 DNA follows: TGTGCCAGCAGCCCTTTCGGAAGTGGCGGGGGTTACTCCTACGAGCAGTACTTC.

This CDR3 reads CASKRQGIYEQYF. CDR3 DNA: TGTGCCAGCAAGAGACAGGGGATCTACGAGCAGTACTTC. This chain joins TRBV2 and TRBJ2-7, with 8 bases aligning to TRBD1. CDR3 length: 13 residues. V was clipped by 7 bases and J by 3 bases; unmatched bases: 5. CDR1 is SNHLY, CDR2 FYNNEI, per germline.